The 32 T cell receptor beta chains reported below all come from one sample, sequenced in a study of tumor and adjacent non-tumor tissue in lung cancer. The template was RNA from unsorted bulk tissue. More than 3 cm separated this lung sample from the edge of the tumor. Three rounds of nested PCR, following a modified ARM-PCR protocol, produced the TCRbeta library. A single record per CDR3 protein comes from TCRdb applying MiXCR to the multiplex PCR reads. Found here are roughly 120,000 distinct CDR3 sequences, over 55% of them singletons; the top ten hold around 17%. Material for sequencing was distant non-tumor lung tissue. The receptors were sampled from a man aged 55-75 years with non-small cell lung cancer.

As for this clonotype: One junction end does not reproduce the germline sequence, and a read error may be involved. The rearrangement links TRBV6-1 to TRBJ1-1; 7 bases map to TRBD1. CDR1 is MNHNS, CDR2 SASEGT, per germline. The CDR3 contains 16 residues. CDR3 residues: CASSKVPGGLNTEAFF. CDR3 bases: TGTGCCAGCAGTAAAGTGCCAGGGGGGTTGAACACTGAAGCCTTCTTT.

The sample holds many counts of this clonotype. The chain couples TRBV11-2 to TRBJ2-7, with D possibly matching TRBD1 (5 bases). The CDR3 sequence is 15 residues long. The germline V gene encodes CDR1 SGHAT and CDR2 FQNNGV. Trimming took 1 base from V and 3 from J, leaving 13 bases between them. DNA for the CDR3: TGTGCCAGCAGCTTAGTAGCTCAGGGCGTCTACGAGCAGTACTTC. This gives the protein CASSLVAQGVYEQYF. Complete variable domain (other parts from reference TRBV11-2 and TRBJ2-7): EAGVAQSPRYKIIEKRQSVAFWCNPISGHATLYWYQQILGQGPKLLIQFQNNGVVDDSQLPKDRFSAERLKGVDSTLKIQPAKLEDSAVYLCASSLVAQGVYEQYFGPGTRLTVT.

Comment on this clonotype: The conserved phenylalanine or tryptophan normally closing the CDR3 is absent here, so this likely arose from a read error. The V call is TRBV5-1, the J call TRBJ2-1, with a possible D match to TRBD1 (6 bases). The CDR3 totals 14 residues. The germline V gene encodes CDR1 SGHRS and CDR2 YFSETQ. CDR3 nucleotides: TGCTCCAGCAGCTCCGGACAGAGTTACAATGAGCAGTTCTTA. Amino acids: CSSSSGQSYNEQFL.

A remark on this clonotype: At one boundary the junction diverges from the germline segment, which might be a read error. The gene calls are TRBV5-5 and TRBJ1-5; D ambiguous. CDR1 SGHKS and CDR2 YYEKEE come from the germline V gene (reference sequence). The CDR3 length is 15 residues. The CDR3 reads CASSLDPNSNQHQHF. The CDR3, as DNA: TGTGCCAGCAGTTTGGATCCTAATAGCAATCAGCACCAGCATTTT.

With regard to this clonotype: Being one base from a much bigger clone, this may be a read error. V and J are TRBV4-1 and TRBJ2-5; D unresolved. From germline, CDR1 is MGHRA and CDR2 YSYEKL. The CDR3 is 16 amino acids. The CDR3 spells CTSSQESSLNEETQYF. The CDR3, as DNA: TGCACCAGCAGCCAAGAATCTTCACTTAATGAAGAGACCCAGTACTTC.

Remarks on this clonotype: The germline gene is not matched at one end of the junction; a read error may be the cause. The CDR3 DNA follows: TGTGCCAGCACCTTAGTCATGGCGGGAGGACTGGGCTCCTACGAGCAGTACTTC. Translating it yields CASTLVMAGGLGSYEQYF. The chain has TRBV11-3 and TRBJ2-7; 8 bases are shared with TRBD2. CDR3 length: 18 residues. Germline CDR1 and CDR2: SGHNT and YENEEA.

This clonotype occurred many times. The V call is TRBV29-1, the J call TRBJ2-1; 7 bases are shared with TRBD2. This CDR3 has 15 residues. V dropped 5 bases and J dropped 0; count of bases not matched to a gene: 7. CDR1 is SQVTM and CDR2 is ANQGSEA in the germline V gene. CDR3: CSVKFGDYSYNEQFF. The CDR3, as DNA: TGCAGCGTTAAATTCGGGGACTACTCCTACAATGAGCAGTTCTTC.

Worth noting for this clonotype: It may be a read error: a sequence one base away is much more abundant. This rearrangement joins TRBV14 to TRBJ2-1; possible D gene TRBD1, 5 bases. Germline V lookup: CDR1 SGHDN, CDR2 FVKESK. The CDR3 covers 15 residues. The DNA of the CDR3 is TGTGCCAGCGGCCAAGATATGACAGCCAACAATGAGCAGTTCTTC. This sequence encodes CASGQDMTANNEQFF.

In its sample, this clonotype was seen a few times. Given a much more abundant clone one base away, this may be a read error. The chain has TRBV12-3 or TRBV12-4 and TRBJ1-5; TRBD1 is a possible D gene (6 bases). CDR3 length: 13 amino acids. V gave up 7 bases and J gave up 4 bases, with 11 bases separating them. CDR3 nucleotides: TGTGCCAGCATTTATCAGGGGAATCAGCCCCAGCATTTT. Translated: CASIYQGNQPQHF.

Turning to this clonotype: A junction boundary mismatches the germline segment, possibly from a read error. V gene TRBV28 combines with J gene TRBJ2-4, with TRBD2 matching over 13 bases. Germline V gives CDR1 MDHEN, CDR2 SYDVKM. The CDR3 is 21 amino acids. The CDR3 region is CASRGSRPGLAGAALKNIQCF. The CDR3, as DNA: TGTGCCAGCAGAGGAAGCCGACCAGGACTAGCGGGAGCCGCCCTCAAAAACATTCAGTGCTTC. The whole variable domain, filled in from reference TRBV28 and TRBJ2-4, reads DVKVTQSSRYLVKRTGEKVFLECVQDMDHENMFWYRQDPGLGLRLIYFSYDVKMKEKGDIPEGYSVSREKKERFSLILESASTNQTSMYLCASRGSRPGLAGAALKNIQCFGAGTRLSVL.

Turning to this clonotype: Germline and junction disagree at one end, which may indicate a read error. This chain uses TRBV28 with TRBJ2-1; the match to TRBD2 covers 9 bases. The CDR3 extends over 15 amino acids. In germline, CDR1 is MDHEN, CDR2 SYDVKM. CDR3 protein: CANSSASGEGGEQFF. CDR3 sequence (DNA): TGTGCCAACAGTTCAGCTAGCGGGGAGGGGGGTGAGCAGTTCTTC.

This clonotype has a count of ten or more. V is TRBV6-1 and J is TRBJ2-5, with D possibly being TRBD2 (5 bases). Trimming removed 6 bases at V and 1 base at J, with 12 bases between. Per germline, CDR1 MNHNS and CDR2 SASEGT. The CDR3 is 14 amino acids. The CDR3 spells CASSEGSSQETQYF. The CDR3 DNA sequence: TGTGCCAGCAGCGAGGGTTCCAGCCAAGAGACCCAGTACTTC.

In the case of this clonotype: The junction does not match germline at one end; this may be a read error. The rearrangement joins TRBV12-3 or TRBV12-4 to TRBJ1-6; 8 nucleotides match TRBD1. CDR3 length: 14 amino acids. CDR3: CASRPTGVNSPLRF. CDR3 bases: TGTGCCAGCAGACCGACAGGGGTTAATTCACCCCTCCGCTTT.

This clonotype was found many times. CDR3 protein: CASSPDSFYGYTF. The CDR3 region has the DNA TGTGCCAGCAGCCCTGACAGCTTCTATGGCTACACCTTC. The gene calls are TRBV5-8 and TRBJ1-2, with D tentatively TRBD1 (5 bases). With 4 bases removed from V and 4 bases from J, the gap between germline ends came to 11 bases. There are 13 residues in the CDR3. CDR1 and CDR2 from the germline V gene are SGHTS and YDEGEE.

By share, this clonotype ranks as medium-sized. This chain uses TRBV7-8 with TRBJ2-7; 10 nucleotides agree with TRBD1. V was clipped by 4 bases and J by 4 bases; unmatched bases: 7. Germline V gene lookup returns CDR1 SGHVS and CDR2 FQNEAQ. CDR3 length equals 15 residues. This CDR3 is CASSSGTGVSYEQYF. As DNA, the CDR3 is TGTGCCAGCAGCTCGGGGACAGGGGTTTCATACGAGCAGTACTTC.

A note on this clonotype: A much larger clonotype is one base distant, so this may be a read error. This sequence joins TRBV30 and TRBJ1-6, with D possibly TRBD1 on 5 matching bases. Germline lookup yields CDR1 GTSNPN and CDR2 SVGIG (reference sequence). This CDR3 has 12 amino acids. The CDR3 spells CASGTADSPIHF. In DNA, the CDR3 is TGTGCGTCGGGGACGGCGGATTCACCCATCCACTTT.

About this clonotype itself: A much larger clonotype is one base distant, so this may be a read error. The rearrangement links TRBV5-4 to TRBJ2-1, with D tentatively TRBD2 (6 bases). The CDR3 length is 16 residues. Germline assignment: CDR1 SGHNT and CDR2 YYREEE (reference sequence). With 4 bases removed from V and 9 bases from J, the gap between germline ends came to 23 bases. CDR3 amino acids: CASSPGVLVGSGEQFF. The CDR3 DNA sequence: TGTGCCAGCAGCCCGGGGGTACTAGTGGGATCGGGTGAGCAGTTCTTC.

This clonotype was observed a handful of times. Since a much larger clone is just one base distant, this may be a read error. The J gene is TRBJ1-5, the V gene TRBV10-2; 7 bases agree with TRBD1. CDR3 length: 14 amino acids. V shed 8 bases and J 6 bases; nucleotides not matched to a gene: 10. Germline V CDR1 and CDR2: WSHSY, SAAADI. CDR3 sequence: CASCGVGGVQPQHF. The DNA for the CDR3 is TGCGCCAGCTGTGGCGTAGGGGGCGTTCAGCCCCAGCATTTT.

This clonotype has a count of ten or more. V and J are TRBV7-3 and TRBJ2-2; 9 bases align to TRBD1. The CDR3 has 13 amino acids. Germline CDR1 SGHTA, CDR2 FQGTGA. V lost 6 bases, J lost 8 bases, and 4 bases stayed unmatched. As DNA, the CDR3 is TGTGCCAGCAGTCGGGACAGGGCTGGGGAGCTGTTTTTT. Translating it yields CASSRDRAGELFF.

The chain uses TRBV29-1 and TRBJ2-1, with 8 bases lining up with TRBD2. The CDR3 runs 13 residues. CDR1 is SQVTM and CDR2 is ANQGSEA in the germline V gene. The CDR3 protein is CIGRASGRNEQFF. For the CDR3, the DNA is TGCATCGGGAGGGCTAGCGGTAGGAATGAGCAGTTCTTC.

Worth noting for this clonotype: The germline gene is not matched at one end of the junction; a read error may be the cause. V is TRBV4-1 and J is TRBJ2-3; TRBD1 matches at 12 bases. The germline V gene encodes CDR1 MGHRA and CDR2 YSYEKL. CDR3 length equals 16 residues. For the CDR3, the DNA is TGCGCCAGTAGCCGAGACCGGGACAGGGGGCTTAATACGCAGTATTTT. Translating it yields CASSRDRDRGLNTQYF.

The sample holds a few counts of this clonotype. The CDR3 DNA reads as TGCAGCGTTGAATTTACCAGCGGGATATTCGATGAGCAGTTCTTC. Translation gives CSVEFTSGIFDEQFF. The V call is TRBV29-1, the J call TRBJ2-1; 7 nucleotides align to TRBD2. V dropped 2 bases and J dropped 8; count of bases not matched to a gene: 12. Germline assignment: CDR1 SQVTM and CDR2 ANQGSEA. The CDR3 totals 15 residues.

This clonotype was counted a single time. Relative to the germline gene, one junction end is altered; a read error may explain this. This chain links TRBV25-1 with TRBJ2-2; 8 bases fit TRBD1. Germline CDR1 MGHDK, CDR2 SYGVNS. The CDR3 has 17 amino acids. The CDR3 is CANSPGAGGLDTGELFF. CDR3 DNA sequence: TGTGCCAACAGTCCAGGTGCAGGGGGCCTAGACACCGGGGAGCTGTTTTTT.

There are a few counts of this clonotype. At one end the junction does not follow the germline gene, possibly because of a read error. The chain's CDR3 is CPSSLGGSQETQYF. DNA for the CDR3: TGCCCCAGCAGCTTGGGCGGCAGTCAAGAGACCCAGTACTTC. The chain couples TRBV5-1 to TRBJ2-5; D is ambiguous. Germline CDR1 reads SGHRS; CDR2 reads YFSETQ. CDR3 size: 14 residues.

In the case of this clonotype: Relative to the germline gene, one junction end is altered; a read error may explain this. V usage is TRBV11-1 and J usage is TRBJ2-1; D gene unclear. The CDR3 runs 11 residues. The germline CDR1 and CDR2 sequences are SGHAT and FQDESV (reference sequence). The DNA for the CDR3 is TGTGACAGCAGCCCCGAAAATGTGCAGTTCTTC. As protein: CDSSPENVQFF.

Worth noting for this clonotype: Relative to the germline gene, one junction end is altered; a read error may explain this. The chain has TRBV6-1 and TRBJ1-6; D is ambiguous. The CDR3 contains 13 residues. Germline V gene data show CDR1 as MNHNS and CDR2 as SASEGT. Written as DNA, the CDR3 is TGTGCCAGCAGCGAAGCTCACCATTCACCCCTCCACTTT. This sequence encodes CASSEAHHSPLHF.

In regard to this clonotype: This CDR3 is missing its conserved last phenylalanine or tryptophan, likely due to a read error. No DNA is shown, since the ends of the CDR3 on it are uncertain; the CDR3 is the one TCRdb lists. This chain connects TRBV11-3 to TRBJ2-2. The germline V gene encodes CDR1 SGHNT and CDR2 YENEEA. The CDR3 has 14 residues if both end residues are counted. CDR3 in amino acids: CGSSPEELTGEQFL.

The chain has TRBV2 and TRBJ1-6; D remains ambiguous. The CDR3 loop spans 15 amino acids. V lost 4 bases, J lost 3 bases, and 10 bases lay in between. CDR1 SNHLY and CDR2 FYNNEI come from the germline V gene. The CDR3 bases are TGTGCCAGCAGTGCGGCCCCTGACTATAATTCACCCCTCCACTTT. This encodes CASSAAPDYNSPLHF.

For this clonotype: The junction differs from germline at one of its ends, possibly a read error. The chain joins TRBV11-2 to TRBJ2-1; D tentatively fits TRBD1 or TRBD2 (5 bases each). CDR1 is SGHAT, CDR2 FQNNGV, per germline. The CDR3 is made up of 17 amino acids. The CDR3 bases are TGTGCCAGTAGCTTAGTGGGGCAACTGTCTTACCGAGGGGAGCAGTTCTTC. Residues: CASSLVGQLSYRGEQFF.

Details on this clonotype: Germline is not matched at one junction end, which may reflect a read error. The chain links TRBV12-3 or TRBV12-4 to TRBJ1-1, with 7 bases fitting TRBD1. The CDR3 sequence is 15 residues long. Written as DNA, the CDR3 is TGTACCAGCAGTTTACGCCGGGACAGAAACACAGAAGCTTTCTTT. Translated, it gives CTSSLRRDRNTEAFF.

V usage is TRBV11-3 and J usage is TRBJ2-2, with D perhaps matching TRBD1 or TRBD2 (5 bases each). CDR3 size: 15 residues. Germline V gene sequence: CDR1 SGHNT, CDR2 YENEEA. Trimming took off 4 bases at V and 4 bases at J, with 13 bases between the two ends. As DNA, the CDR3 is TGTGCCAGCAGCTCCAGTGGGGGTCGCACCGGGGAGCTGTTTTTT. Translated, it gives CASSSSGGRTGELFF.

This rearrangement joins TRBV29-1 to TRBJ2-2, with TRBD1 matching over 9 bases. The CDR3 totals 13 residues. V was clipped by 6 bases and J by 13 bases; unmatched bases: 12. Germline CDR1 is SQVTM and CDR2 is ANQGSEA. The CDR3 region is CSVQGANTRVLFF. The CDR3 DNA follows: TGCAGCGTACAGGGGGCGAACACCAGGGTGCTGTTTTTT.